Following are 30 T cell receptor beta chains from one sample sequenced in a study of response to subunit inactivated influenza vaccine. MiXCR was run by TCRdb on the RT-PCR reads, yielding one entry per CDR3 protein. Among about 570,000 distinct CDR3 sequences listed, approximately 12% were seen once. The sample in question was PBMCs from blood, obtained on the day of vaccination. All receptors come from a man aged 50 or older who received an inactivated influenza vaccine.

The chain links TRBV12-3 or TRBV12-4 to TRBJ2-1; 7 nucleotides match TRBD2. The CDR3 covers 16 residues. V was pared by 6 bases and J by 1 base, with 9 bases of the junction left unmatched. This CDR3 is CASSATSEYSYNEQFF. CDR3 in DNA: TGTGCCAGCAGCGCTACTAGCGAATATTCCTACAATGAGCAGTTCTTC.

This clonotype was found a few times. The J gene is TRBJ2-7, the V gene TRBV29-1, with TRBD2 matching 7 bases. In germline, CDR1 is SQVTM, CDR2 ANQGSEA. This CDR3 comprises 14 residues. The junction had 7 bases not matched to a gene; V was cut back by 1 base and J by 4 bases. CDR3 protein: CSVEGDGRLYEQYF. CDR3 DNA: TGCAGCGTTGAAGGAGACGGGAGGTTGTACGAGCAGTACTTC.

This chain links TRBV7-8 with TRBJ1-5; unclear D gene. Germline loops: CDR1 SGHVS, CDR2 FQNEAQ. Trimming shortened V by 0 bases and J by 2 bases, and 8 bases separated the two germline ends. The CDR3 contains 15 residues. CDR3 nucleotide sequence: TGTGCCAGCAGCTTAGCAGGGTATCGCAATCAGCCCCAGCATTTT. Protein: CASSLAGYRNQPQHF.

This clonotype was counted only a few times. The rearrangement uses TRBV4-1 and TRBJ2-7; 8 bases align to TRBD1. Germline-derived CDR1 and CDR2 are MGHRA and YSYEKL. V shed 0 bases and J 9 bases; nucleotides not matched to a gene: 10. CDR3 length: 15 residues. CDR3 in amino acids: CASSQDWAGGGMQYF. As DNA, the CDR3 is TGCGCCAGCAGCCAAGATTGGGCAGGGGGCGGGATGCAGTACTTC.

As to this clonotype: It may be a read error: a sequence one base away is much more abundant. DNA for the CDR3: TGTGCCAGCAGTGAACAACCCGGGACAGGGGAGGGTCAGCCCCAGCATTTT. Translation gives CASSEQPGTGEGQPQHF. The V and J genes are TRBV6-1 and TRBJ1-5, with 10 bases fitting TRBD1. CDR1 is MNHNS and CDR2 is SASEGT in the germline V gene. Trimming removed 2 bases from V and 6 bases from J; junction bases left unmatched: 10. This CDR3 spans 17 amino acids.

CDR3 in DNA: TGTGCCAGCAGCATACTCGACAATACGGCTAGCACAGATACGCAGTATTTT. Protein sequence: CASSILDNTASTDTQYF. V and J are TRBV7-8 and TRBJ2-3, with D unresolved. Per germline, CDR1 SGHVS and CDR2 FQNEAQ. V gave up 5 bases and J gave up 0 bases, with 18 bases separating them. CDR3 length: 17 amino acids.

This clonotype has just a few counts. V usage is TRBV3-1 and J usage is TRBJ2-2, with D possibly matching TRBD2 (6 bases). Trimming removed 1 base at V and 7 bases at J, with 10 bases between. The length of the CDR3 is 14 residues. CDR1 LGHDT and CDR2 YNNKEL come from the germline V gene (reference sequence). The CDR3 sequence is CASSQVGGRGELFF. The CDR3 nucleotides are TGTGCCAGCAGCCAAGTCGGGGGACGCGGGGAGCTGTTTTTT.

This clonotype was observed a few times. The chain has TRBV27 and TRBJ2-7; no reliable D call. Germline V gives CDR1 MNHEY, CDR2 SMNVEV (reference sequence). The CDR3 loop spans 15 amino acids. With 6 bases removed from V and 3 bases from J, the gap between germline ends came to 18 bases. CDR3 protein: CASRSTSGSIYEQYF. CDR3 DNA sequence: TGTGCCAGCAGATCGACCTCTGGATCTATCTACGAGCAGTACTTC.

In this sample, this clonotype turned up a few times. V usage is TRBV6-1 and J usage is TRBJ2-1; D is perhaps TRBD2 (6 bases). With 5 bases removed from V and 0 bases from J, the gap between germline ends came to 14 bases. This CDR3 contains 16 residues. Germline V lookup: CDR1 MNHNS, CDR2 SASEGT. DNA of the CDR3: TGTGCCAGCAGTCAGGCTTTTAGCGGCTCCTACAATGAGCAGTTCTTC. It specifies CASSQAFSGSYNEQFF.

This rearrangement joins TRBV7-9 to TRBJ2-2; unclear D gene. Germline V gives CDR1 SEHNR, CDR2 FQNEAQ (reference sequence). The CDR3 extends over 14 amino acids. V was shortened by 5 bases and J by 6 bases, with 13 bases between the two germline ends. The CDR3 is CASSPSWVPGELFF. The CDR3 DNA is TGTGCCAGCAGCCCATCGTGGGTCCCCGGGGAGCTGTTTTTT.

The chain recombines TRBV12-3 or TRBV12-4 with TRBJ2-3, with a weak D call TRBD2 (5 bases). With 5 bases removed from V and 5 bases from J, the gap between germline ends came to 14 bases. The CDR3 sequence is 14 residues long. The chain's CDR3 is CASSRSRRGDTQYF. CDR3 bases: TGTGCCAGCAGTCGCTCACGACGGGGAGATACGCAGTATTTT.

This clonotype came up a few times. J is TRBJ2-1 and V is TRBV28; D is ambiguous. The CDR3 has 12 amino acids. Germline CDR1 is MDHEN and CDR2 is SYDVKM. V shed 4 bases and J shed 3 bases, with 4 bases lying between them. This CDR3 reads CASSSLYNEQFF. CDR3 sequence (DNA): TGTGCCAGCAGTTCTCTCTACAATGAGCAGTTCTTC.

Ten or more counts support this clonotype. A read error may account for a junction end that differs from germline. The chain couples TRBV7-9 to TRBJ2-1, with D hard to call. The CDR3 length is 13 residues. Germline values: CDR1 SEHNR, CDR2 FQNEAQ (reference sequence). Here the CDR3 reads CASSLAAAKNSYF. The CDR3 coding sequence is TGTGCCAGCAGCTTAGCTGCAGCTAAAAACAGCTACTTC. Together with reference TRBV7-9 and TRBJ2-1, the CDR3 gives the full variable domain: DTGVSQNPRHKITKRGQNVTFRCDPISEHNRLYWYRQTLGQGPEFLTYFQNEAQLEKSRLLSDRFSAERPKGSFSTLEIQRTEQGDSAMYLCASSLAAAKNSYFGPGTRLTVL.

The chain employs TRBV18 and TRBJ2-7; D is undetermined. The V end was cut by 3 bases, the J end by 0 bases, with 9 bases between. The CDR3 totals 14 residues. Germline lookup yields CDR1 KGHSH and CDR2 LQKENI. The CDR3 region is CASSPTSYSYEQYF. DNA for the CDR3: TGTGCCAGCTCACCCACAAGTTACTCCTACGAGCAGTACTTC. Drawing the rest from reference TRBV18 and TRBJ2-7, the complete variable domain is NAGVMQNPRHLVRRRGQEARLRCSPMKGHSHVYWYRQLPEEGLKFMVYLQKENIIDESGMPKERFSAEFPKEGPSILRIQQVVRGDSAAYFCASSPTSYSYEQYFGPGTRLTVT.

In this sample, this clonotype turned up once. The chain carries TRBV6-1 and TRBJ2-7; no clear D. The CDR3 length is 14 residues. Germline V gene lookup returns CDR1 MNHNS and CDR2 SASEGT. Here the CDR3 DNA reads TGTGCAATAGACCCGAAATTATACTCCTACGAGCAGTACTTC. Translating gives CAIDPKLYSYEQYF.

This clonotype was observed many times. V is TRBV11-2 and J is TRBJ2-1; 12 bases align to TRBD2. From germline, CDR1 is SGHAT and CDR2 FQNNGV. This CDR3 is built from 18 residues. The V gene end was trimmed by 4 bases and the J gene end by 4 bases; junction bases not matched to a gene: 11. The CDR3 protein is CASSSLPGTSGHYNEQFF. The CDR3 coding sequence is TGTGCCAGCAGCTCACTCCCCGGGACTAGCGGGCATTACAATGAGCAGTTCTTC.

This clonotype was seen at least ten times. The chain carries TRBV28 and TRBJ2-3, with 8 bases fitting TRBD2. This CDR3 spans 16 amino acids. V shed 6 bases, J shed 2 bases, and the junction held 10 bases outside the gene matches. The germline V gene encodes CDR1 MDHEN and CDR2 SYDVKM. The CDR3 nucleotides read TGTGCCAGCAGCCTCCGGGGGGGGCAGGTCACAGATACGCAGTATTTT. This sequence encodes CASSLRGGQVTDTQYF.

CDR3 protein: CAIRGENLWNTEAFF. The CDR3 coding sequence is TGTGCCATCAGGGGAGAAAACCTATGGAACACTGAAGCTTTCTTT. This chain joins TRBV10-3 and TRBJ1-1; D gene ambiguous. In germline, CDR1 is ENHRY, CDR2 SYGVKD. The CDR3 runs 15 residues. The V and J ends lost 6 bases and 1 base respectively, with 15 bases between them.

V is TRBV20-1 and J is TRBJ1-2; D is ambiguous. V was cut by 3 bases and J by 1 base, with 12 bases left in between. The CDR3 spans 14 residues. Germline V CDR1 and CDR2: DFQATT, SNEGSKA (reference sequence). The CDR3 here is CSARTSLDNYGYTF. Here the CDR3 DNA reads TGCAGTGCTAGGACCTCTTTGGATAACTATGGCTACACCTTC.

The chain is built from TRBV18 and TRBJ2-1, with no clear D. V lost 1 base and J lost 7, with 5 bases in between. This CDR3 contains 12 residues. Germline V CDR1 and CDR2: KGHSH, LQKENI. CDR3 nucleotides: TGTGCCAGCTCACCACTTAAGAATGAGCAGTTCTTC. It codes for CASSPLKNEQFF.

This clonotype was seen more than once but under ten times. The V and J genes are TRBV28 and TRBJ2-1; 8 bases fit TRBD1. J was trimmed by 3 bases and V by 3 bases; bases with no gene match: 4. The CDR3 is made up of 15 amino acids. Germline V gene lookup returns CDR1 MDHEN and CDR2 SYDVKM. CDR3 sequence reads: CASSFQQGGYNEQFF. CDR3 in DNA: TGTGCCAGCAGTTTTCAACAGGGGGGCTACAATGAGCAGTTCTTC.

The chain recombines TRBV3-1 with TRBJ2-3, with TRBD2 matching over 8 bases. Looked up from germline, CDR1 is LGHDT and CDR2 is YNNKEL (reference sequence). There are 15 residues in the CDR3. J lost 2 bases, V lost 5 bases, and 6 bases had no gene match. The CDR3 spells CASSDSGGLTDTQYF. The CDR3 region has the DNA TGTGCCAGCAGCGACAGCGGGGGACTCACAGATACGCAGTATTTT.

This clonotype turned up a few times. The chain links TRBV6-1 to TRBJ2-7, with 8 bases identical to TRBD1. Germline CDR1 reads MNHNS; CDR2 reads SASEGT. The length of the CDR3 is 15 residues. With 6 bases clipped from V and 6 bases from J, the junction kept 13 bases outside the gene matches. The CDR3 DNA follows: TGTGCCAGCAGCTCCACCGGGACAGGTACATTCGAGCAGTACTTC. It specifies CASSSTGTGTFEQYF.

This clonotype has just a few counts. The chain uses TRBV7-8 and TRBJ1-4; D call uncertain. The CDR3 sequence is 18 residues long. Germline-derived CDR1 and CDR2 are SGHVS and FQNEAQ. Trimming cost V 2 bases and J 5 bases, with 21 bases left between them. CDR3 nucleotides: TGTGCCAGCAGCTTATATCTTGGTGCCGGGGTTGGAAATGAAAAACTGTTTTTT. It yields the protein CASSLYLGAGVGNEKLFF.

This clonotype was counted at least ten times. The chain has TRBV4-2 and TRBJ2-1; 12 bases are shared with TRBD1. The length of the CDR3 is 16 residues. V was clipped by 3 bases and J by 2 bases; unmatched bases: 2. From germline, CDR1 is LGHNA and CDR2 YNFKEQ. This chain's CDR3 is CASSQGDRGPYNEQFF. The CDR3 DNA follows: TGTGCCAGCAGCCAGGGGGACAGGGGGCCCTACAATGAGCAGTTCTTC.

This clonotype appeared a few times. This rearrangement joins TRBV20-1 to TRBJ1-2; 9 bases align to TRBD1. The CDR3 has 14 residues. Per germline, CDR1 DFQATT and CDR2 SNEGSKA (reference sequence). The trim removed 3 bases at V and 8 bases at J, leaving 10 bases unmatched. The CDR3 reads CSARGQGGFRGYTF. The DNA for the CDR3 is TGCAGTGCTAGGGGACAGGGAGGGTTTAGGGGCTACACCTTC.

CDR3: CATSDPGWTPGTDTQYF. The CDR3 DNA sequence: TGTGCCACCAGTGACCCTGGATGGACCCCAGGCACAGATACGCAGTATTTT. The chain links TRBV24-1 to TRBJ2-3; D is undetermined. V was shortened by 4 bases and J by 1 base, with 17 bases between the two germline ends. Germline V gene sequence: CDR1 KGHDR, CDR2 SFDVKD. The CDR3 covers 17 residues.

The genes are TRBV4-2 and TRBJ2-1; 8 positions match TRBD2. V was pared by 4 bases and J by 0 bases, with 26 bases of the junction left unmatched. Germline CDR1 LGHNA, CDR2 YNFKEQ. The CDR3 has 23 residues. CDR3: CASSPVTTLFTLVAGGSYNEQFF. The CDR3 nucleotides are TGTGCCAGCAGCCCGGTGACCACCTTGTTCACGCTAGTGGCGGGAGGCTCCTACAATGAGCAGTTCTTC.

This clonotype has at least ten counts. J is TRBJ1-5 and V is TRBV7-2, with 7 nucleotides matching TRBD1. The CDR3 length is 15 residues. Germline CDR1 and CDR2: SGHTA and FQGNSA. The V gene end was trimmed by 5 bases and the J gene end by 7 bases; junction bases not matched to a gene: 11. This chain's CDR3 is CASSPSGSGGQPQHF. DNA for the CDR3: TGTGCCAGCAGCCCGTCGGGGTCAGGGGGGCAGCCCCAGCATTTT.

The chain carries TRBV24-1 and TRBJ2-3; no definite D call. The germline CDR1 and CDR2 sequences are KGHDR and SFDVKD. The CDR3 loop spans 12 amino acids. The V gene lost 0 bases and the J gene lost 6 bases, with 3 bases spanning the gap. CDR3 in amino acids: CATSDLQDTQYF. CDR3 in DNA: TGTGCCACCAGTGATTTGCAGGATACGCAGTATTTT.